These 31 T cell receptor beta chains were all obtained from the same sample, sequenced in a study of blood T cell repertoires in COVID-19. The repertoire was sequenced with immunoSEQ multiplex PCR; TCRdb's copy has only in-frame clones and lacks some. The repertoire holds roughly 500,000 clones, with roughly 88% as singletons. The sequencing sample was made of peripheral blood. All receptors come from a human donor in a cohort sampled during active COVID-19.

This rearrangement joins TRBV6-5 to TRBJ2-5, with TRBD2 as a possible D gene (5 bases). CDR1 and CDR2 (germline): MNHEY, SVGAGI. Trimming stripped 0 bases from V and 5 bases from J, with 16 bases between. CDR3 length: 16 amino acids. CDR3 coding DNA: TGTGCCAGCAGTTACTCTCGCGGACGGGGTCAGGAGACCCAGTACTTC. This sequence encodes CASSYSRGRGQETQYF.

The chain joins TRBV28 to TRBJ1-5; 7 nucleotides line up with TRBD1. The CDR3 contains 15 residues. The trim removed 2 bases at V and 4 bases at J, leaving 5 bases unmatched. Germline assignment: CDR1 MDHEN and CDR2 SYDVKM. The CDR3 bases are TGTGCCAGCAGTTTAAGACAGGGTTGGAATCAGCCCCAGCATTTT. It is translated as CASSLRQGWNQPQHF.

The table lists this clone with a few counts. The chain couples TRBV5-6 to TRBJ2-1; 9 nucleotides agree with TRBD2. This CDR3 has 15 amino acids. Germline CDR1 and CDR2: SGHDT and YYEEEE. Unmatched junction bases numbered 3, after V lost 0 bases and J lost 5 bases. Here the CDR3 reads CASSLGLAGDNEQFF. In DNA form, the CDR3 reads TGTGCCAGCAGCTTGGGATTAGCGGGGGACAATGAGCAGTTCTTC.

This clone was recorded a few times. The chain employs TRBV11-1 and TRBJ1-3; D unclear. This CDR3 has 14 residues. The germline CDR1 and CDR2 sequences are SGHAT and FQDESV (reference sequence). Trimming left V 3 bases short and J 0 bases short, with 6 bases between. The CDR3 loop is CASSFGDSGNTIYF. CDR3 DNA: TGTGCCAGCAGCTTCGGGGACTCTGGAAACACCATATATTTT.

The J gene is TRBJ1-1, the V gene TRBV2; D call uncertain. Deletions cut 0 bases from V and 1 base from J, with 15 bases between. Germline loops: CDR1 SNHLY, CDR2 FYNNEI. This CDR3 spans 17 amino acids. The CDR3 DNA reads TGTGCCAGCAGTGAAGCGCTCGTAGGGAGCGCGAACACTGAAGCTTTCTTT. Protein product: CASSEALVGSANTEAFF.

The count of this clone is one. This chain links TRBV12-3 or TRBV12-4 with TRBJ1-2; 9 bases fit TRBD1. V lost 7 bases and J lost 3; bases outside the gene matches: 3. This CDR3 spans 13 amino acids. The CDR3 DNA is TGTGCCAGCACAGACAGGGGGTACTATGGCTACACCTTC. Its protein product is CASTDRGYYGYTF.

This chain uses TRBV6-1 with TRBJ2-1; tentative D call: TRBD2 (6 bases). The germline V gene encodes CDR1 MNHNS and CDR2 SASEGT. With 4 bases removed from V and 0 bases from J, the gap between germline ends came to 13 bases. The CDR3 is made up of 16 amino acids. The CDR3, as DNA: TGTGCCAGCAGTGGGGTAGCGGATGTCTCCTACAATGAGCAGTTCTTC. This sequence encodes CASSGVADVSYNEQFF.

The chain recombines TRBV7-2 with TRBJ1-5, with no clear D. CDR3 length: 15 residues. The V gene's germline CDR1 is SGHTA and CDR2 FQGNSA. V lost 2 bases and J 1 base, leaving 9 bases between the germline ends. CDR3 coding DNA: TGTGCCAGCAGCTTAAGGGCGGGAAGCAATCAGCCCCAGCATTTT. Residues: CASSLRAGSNQPQHF.

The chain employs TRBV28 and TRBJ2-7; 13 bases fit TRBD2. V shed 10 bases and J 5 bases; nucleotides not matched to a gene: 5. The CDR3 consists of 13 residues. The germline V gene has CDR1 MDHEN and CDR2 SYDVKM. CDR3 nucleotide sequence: TGTGCCATCGGGACTAGCGGGAAGAACGAGCAGTACTTC. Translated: CAIGTSGKNEQYF.

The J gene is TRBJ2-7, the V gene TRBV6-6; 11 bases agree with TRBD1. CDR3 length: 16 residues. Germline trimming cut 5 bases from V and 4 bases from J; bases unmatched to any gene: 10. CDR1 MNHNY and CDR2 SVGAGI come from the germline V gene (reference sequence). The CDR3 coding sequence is TGTGCCAGCAGTCCGAAGTCCGGGACAGGGGGGTACGAGCAGTACTTC. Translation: CASSPKSGTGGYEQYF.

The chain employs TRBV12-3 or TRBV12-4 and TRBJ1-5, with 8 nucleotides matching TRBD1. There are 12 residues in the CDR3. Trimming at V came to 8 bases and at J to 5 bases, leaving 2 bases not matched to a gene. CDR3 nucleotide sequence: TGTGCCAGCGCACAGGGGGATCAGCCCCAGCATTTT. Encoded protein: CASAQGDQPQHF.

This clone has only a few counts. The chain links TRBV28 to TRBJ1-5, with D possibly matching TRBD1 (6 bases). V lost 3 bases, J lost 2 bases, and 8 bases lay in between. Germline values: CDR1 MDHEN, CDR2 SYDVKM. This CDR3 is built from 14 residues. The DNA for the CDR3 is TGTGCCAGCAGTTTGGCAGGGGGCAATCAGCCCCAGCATTTT. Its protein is CASSLAGGNQPQHF. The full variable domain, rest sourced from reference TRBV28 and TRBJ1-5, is DVKVTQSSRYLVKRTGEKVFLECVQDMDHENMFWYRQDPGLGLRLIYFSYDVKMKEKGDIPEGYSVSREKKERFSLILESASTNQTSMYLCASSLAGGNQPQHFGDGTRLSIL.

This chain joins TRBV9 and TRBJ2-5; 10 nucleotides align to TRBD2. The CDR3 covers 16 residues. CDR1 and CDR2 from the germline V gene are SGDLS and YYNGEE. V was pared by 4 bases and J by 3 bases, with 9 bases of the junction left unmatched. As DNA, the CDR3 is TGTGCCAGCAGCCCCCGAGCGGGAGGGTGGGAAGAGACCCAGTACTTC. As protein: CASSPRAGGWEETQYF.

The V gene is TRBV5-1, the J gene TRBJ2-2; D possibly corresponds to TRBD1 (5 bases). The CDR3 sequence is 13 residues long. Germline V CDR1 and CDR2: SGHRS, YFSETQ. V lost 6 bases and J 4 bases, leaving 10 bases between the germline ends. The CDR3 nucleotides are TGCGCCAGCAAGGGGCCCAGCACCGGGGAGCTGTTTTTT. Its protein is CASKGPSTGELFF.

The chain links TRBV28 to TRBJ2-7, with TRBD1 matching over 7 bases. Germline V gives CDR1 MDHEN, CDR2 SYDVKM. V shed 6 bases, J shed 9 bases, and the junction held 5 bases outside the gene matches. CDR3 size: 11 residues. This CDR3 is CASRGGGGQYF. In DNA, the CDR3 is TGTGCCAGCAGAGGGGGCGGAGGGCAGTACTTC.

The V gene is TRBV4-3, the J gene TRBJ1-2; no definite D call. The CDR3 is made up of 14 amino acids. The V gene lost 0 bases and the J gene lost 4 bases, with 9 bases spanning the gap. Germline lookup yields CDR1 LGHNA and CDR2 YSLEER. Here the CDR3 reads CASSQDYGLYGYTF. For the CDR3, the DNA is TGCGCCAGCAGCCAAGATTACGGTCTCTATGGCTACACCTTC.

CDR3 sequence: CASSSYPAEYEQYF. In DNA, the CDR3 is TGTGCCAGCAGTTCCTACCCAGCGGAGTACGAGCAGTACTTC. The chain has TRBV6-5 and TRBJ2-7, with D perhaps matching TRBD2 (5 bases). The V and J ends lost 4 bases and 4 bases respectively, with 14 bases between them. CDR1 MNHEY and CDR2 SVGAGI come from the germline V gene. The CDR3 totals 14 residues.

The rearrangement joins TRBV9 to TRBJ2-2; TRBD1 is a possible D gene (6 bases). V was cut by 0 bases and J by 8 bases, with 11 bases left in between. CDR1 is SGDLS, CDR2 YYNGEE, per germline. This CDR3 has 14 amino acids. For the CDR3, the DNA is TGTGCCAGCAGCGTAGGGCAGGGGCCGGGGGAGCTGTTTTTT. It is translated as CASSVGQGPGELFF.

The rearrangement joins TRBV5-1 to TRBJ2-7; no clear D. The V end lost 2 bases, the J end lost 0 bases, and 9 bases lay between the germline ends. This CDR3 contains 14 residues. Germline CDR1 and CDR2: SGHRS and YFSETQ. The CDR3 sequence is CASSLSPSSYEQYF. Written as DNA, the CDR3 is TGCGCCAGCAGCTTATCCCCGAGCTCCTACGAGCAGTACTTC.

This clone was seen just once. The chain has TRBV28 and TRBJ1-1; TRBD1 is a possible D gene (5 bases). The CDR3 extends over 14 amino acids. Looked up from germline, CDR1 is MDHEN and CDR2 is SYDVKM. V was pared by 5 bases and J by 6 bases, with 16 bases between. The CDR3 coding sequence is TGTGCCAGCAGTGCCTCCCTTAGGGGCGCTGAAGCTTTCTTT. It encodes CASSASLRGAEAFF.

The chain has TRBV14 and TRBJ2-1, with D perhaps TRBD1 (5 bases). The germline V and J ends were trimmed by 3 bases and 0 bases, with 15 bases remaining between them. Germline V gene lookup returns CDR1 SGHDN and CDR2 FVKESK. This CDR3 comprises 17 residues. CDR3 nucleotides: TGTGCCAGCAGCCACATAGGGGCGGCGAGCTCCTACAATGAGCAGTTCTTC. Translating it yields CASSHIGAASSYNEQFF.

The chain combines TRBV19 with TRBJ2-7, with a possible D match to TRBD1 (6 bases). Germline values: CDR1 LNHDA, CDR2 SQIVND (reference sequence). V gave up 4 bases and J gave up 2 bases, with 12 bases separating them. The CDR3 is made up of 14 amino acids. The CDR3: CASSTPGAAYEQYF. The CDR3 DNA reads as TGTGCCAGTAGTACCCCAGGGGCAGCCTACGAGCAGTACTTC.

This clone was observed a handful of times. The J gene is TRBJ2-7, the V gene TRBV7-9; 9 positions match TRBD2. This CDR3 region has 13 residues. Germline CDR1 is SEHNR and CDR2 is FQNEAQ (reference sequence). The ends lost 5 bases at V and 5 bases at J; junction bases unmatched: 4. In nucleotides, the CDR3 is TGTGCCAGCAGCCCGGGACTAGCTCACGAGCAGTACTTC. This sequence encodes CASSPGLAHEQYF.

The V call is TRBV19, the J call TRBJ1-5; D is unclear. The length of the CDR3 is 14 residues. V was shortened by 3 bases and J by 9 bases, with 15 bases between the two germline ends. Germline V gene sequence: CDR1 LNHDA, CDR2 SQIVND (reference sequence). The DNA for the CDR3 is TGTGCCAGTAGTATTAATATGGATGACTTGCCCCAGCATTTT. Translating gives CASSINMDDLPQHF.

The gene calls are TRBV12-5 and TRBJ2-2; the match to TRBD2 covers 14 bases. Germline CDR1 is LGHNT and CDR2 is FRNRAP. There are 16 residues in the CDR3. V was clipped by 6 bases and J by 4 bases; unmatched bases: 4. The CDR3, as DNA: TGTGCTAGTGGGTGGGGGACTAGCGGGAGCACCGGGGAGCTGTTTTTT. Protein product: CASGWGTSGSTGELFF.

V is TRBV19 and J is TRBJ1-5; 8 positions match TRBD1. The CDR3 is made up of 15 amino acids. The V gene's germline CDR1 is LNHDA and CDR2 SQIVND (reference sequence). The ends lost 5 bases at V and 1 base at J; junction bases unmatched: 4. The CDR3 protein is CASSGRTGSNQPQHF. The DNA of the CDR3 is TGTGCCAGTAGTGGGCGGACAGGGAGCAATCAGCCCCAGCATTTT.

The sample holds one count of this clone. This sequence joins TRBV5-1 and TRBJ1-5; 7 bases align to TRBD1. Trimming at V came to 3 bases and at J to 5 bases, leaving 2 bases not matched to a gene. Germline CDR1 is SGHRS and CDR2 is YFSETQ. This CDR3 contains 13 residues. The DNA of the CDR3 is TGCGCCAGCAGCTACGACAGGGATCAGCCCCAGCATTTT. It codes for CASSYDRDQPQHF.

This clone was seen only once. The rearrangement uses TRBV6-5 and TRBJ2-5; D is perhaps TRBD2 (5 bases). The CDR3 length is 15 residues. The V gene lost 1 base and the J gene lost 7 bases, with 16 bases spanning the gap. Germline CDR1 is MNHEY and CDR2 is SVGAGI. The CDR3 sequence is CASSYLNSVAGTQYF. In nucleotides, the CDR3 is TGTGCCAGCAGTTACTTGAATAGCGTCGCTGGGACCCAGTACTTC.

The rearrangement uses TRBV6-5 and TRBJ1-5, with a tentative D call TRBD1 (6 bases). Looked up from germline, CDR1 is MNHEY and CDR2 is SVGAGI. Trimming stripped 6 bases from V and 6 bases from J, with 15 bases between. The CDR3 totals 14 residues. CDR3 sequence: CASRPRQEIQPQHF. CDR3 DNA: TGTGCCAGCAGGCCTAGACAGGAGATTCAGCCCCAGCATTTT.

CDR3 residues: CASSLAGGGVHGYTF. CDR3 nucleotide sequence: TGCGCCAGCAGCTTGGCCGGTGGAGGGGTGCATGGCTACACCTTC. The rearrangement joins TRBV5-1 to TRBJ1-2; D is possibly TRBD1 (5 bases). This CDR3 has 15 residues. Trimming left V 0 bases short and J 6 bases short, with 15 bases between. Germline V lookup: CDR1 SGHRS, CDR2 YFSETQ. The full variable domain, with the rest looked up from reference TRBV5-1 and TRBJ1-2, is KAGVTQTPRYLIKTRGQQVTLSCSPISGHRSVSWYQQTPGQGLQFLFEYFSETQRNKGNFPGRFSGRQFSNSRSEMNVSTLELGDSALYLCASSLAGGGVHGYTFGSGTRLTVV.

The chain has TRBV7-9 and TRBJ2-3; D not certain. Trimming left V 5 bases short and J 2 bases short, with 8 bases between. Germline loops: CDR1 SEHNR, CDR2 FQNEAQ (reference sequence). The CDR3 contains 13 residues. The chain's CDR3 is CASSPRITDTQYF. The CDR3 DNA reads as TGTGCCAGCAGCCCGCGGATCACAGATACGCAGTATTTT.